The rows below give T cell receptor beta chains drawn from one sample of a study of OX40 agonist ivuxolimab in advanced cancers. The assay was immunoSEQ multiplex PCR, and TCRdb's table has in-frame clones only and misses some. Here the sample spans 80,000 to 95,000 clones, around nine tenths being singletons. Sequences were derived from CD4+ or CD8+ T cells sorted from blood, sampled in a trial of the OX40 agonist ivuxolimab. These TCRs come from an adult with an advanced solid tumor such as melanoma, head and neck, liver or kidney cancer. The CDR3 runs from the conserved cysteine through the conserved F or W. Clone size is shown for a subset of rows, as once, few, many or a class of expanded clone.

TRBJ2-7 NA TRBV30 CAWSDPGLAGGSYEQYF
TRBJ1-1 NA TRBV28 CASSLRGWRGVGTEAFF
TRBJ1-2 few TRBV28 CASSEGSYTF
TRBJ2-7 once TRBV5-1 CASSLWAGAYEQYF
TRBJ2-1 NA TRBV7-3 CASSPVLGGGRAYNEQFF
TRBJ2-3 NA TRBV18 CASSQTGLGADTQYF
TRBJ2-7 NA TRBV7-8 CASSLVRPPSYEQYF
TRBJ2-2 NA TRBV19 CASSMSPTNTGELFF
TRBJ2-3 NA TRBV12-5 CASGPGTGIADTQYF
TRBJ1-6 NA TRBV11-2 CASSQEGGAYNSPLHF
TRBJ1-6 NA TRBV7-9 CASTLAWPGRHKDSPLHF
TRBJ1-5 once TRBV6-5 CASSLDNLNQPQHF
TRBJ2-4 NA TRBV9 CASGMGPENIQYF
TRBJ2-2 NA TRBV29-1 CSVQRGGRGTGELFF
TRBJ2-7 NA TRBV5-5 CASSLAGTEGYEQYF
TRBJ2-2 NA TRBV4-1 CASSPGSANTGELFF
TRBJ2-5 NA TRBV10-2 CASSRGRGRETQYF
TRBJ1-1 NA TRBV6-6 CASTYGQHTEAFF
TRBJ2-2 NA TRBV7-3 CASSGQGTNTGELFF
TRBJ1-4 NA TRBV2 CASSENKGSNEKLFF
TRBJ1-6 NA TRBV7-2 CANSLNTGTGGNSPLHF
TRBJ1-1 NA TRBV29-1 CSVEYGGSPEAFF
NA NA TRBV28 CASSEYRGMGEQYF
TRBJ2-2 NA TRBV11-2 CASSWANTGELFF
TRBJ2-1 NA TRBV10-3 CTISETSGRNDNEQFF
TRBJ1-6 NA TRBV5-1 CASSLASPGNSPLHF
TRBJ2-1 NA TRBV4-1 CASSQDRSSSYNEQFF
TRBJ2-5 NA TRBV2 CASSRTRGMSAETQYF
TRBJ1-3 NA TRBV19 CASSIQSSGNTIYF
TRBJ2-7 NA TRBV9 CASSVAGGRYEQYF
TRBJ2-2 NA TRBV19 CASSIGAGAFLELFF
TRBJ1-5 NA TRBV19 CASSTDRRNQPQHF
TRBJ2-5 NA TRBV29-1 CSSRSGGPGETQYF
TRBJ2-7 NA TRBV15 CATSARPGQSPHEQYF
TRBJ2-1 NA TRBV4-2 CASSQENSVFAYNEQFF
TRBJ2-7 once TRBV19 CASSIGSPYEQYF
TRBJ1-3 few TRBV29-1 CSVGDHLSGNTIYF
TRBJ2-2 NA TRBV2 CASRPPGQGRTGELFF
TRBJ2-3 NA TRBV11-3 CASSPTSPGTTDTQYF
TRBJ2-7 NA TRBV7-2 CASSFGSIRGAYEQYF
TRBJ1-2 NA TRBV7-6 CASTPGQAPYGYTF
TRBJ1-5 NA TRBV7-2 CASSLSGSLSNQPQHF
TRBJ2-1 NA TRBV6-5 CASGSGTSGNEQFF
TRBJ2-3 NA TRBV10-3 CAISESTGSDTQYF
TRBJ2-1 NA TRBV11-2 CASSFSTGQGSMTFEQFF
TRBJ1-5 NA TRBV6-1 CASSELRGRGYQPQHF
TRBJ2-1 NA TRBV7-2 CASSLYRTGDEQFF
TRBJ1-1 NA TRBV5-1 CASSLAVNLNTEAFF
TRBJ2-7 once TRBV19 CASSVAGTSSYEQYF
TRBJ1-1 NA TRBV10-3 CAISGLQGTEAFF
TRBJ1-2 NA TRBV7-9 CASSLGGVGSWGYTF
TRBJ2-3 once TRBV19 CASSIRGTDTQYF
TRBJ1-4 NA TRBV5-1 CASSLSADNEKLFF
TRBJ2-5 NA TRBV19 CASSIDRISETQYF
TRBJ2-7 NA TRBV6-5 CASSTSGYEQYF
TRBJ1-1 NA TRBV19 CATQSPRDSLNTEAFF
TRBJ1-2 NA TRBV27 CASRVDSNYGYTF